The sequence of this T cell receptor (beta chain) was determined in a study of T cell clones after liver transplantation. About the research overall: Liver transplant recipients had immunosuppression withdrawal attempted within 2 years. Third-party-reactive TCRbeta sequences from pre-transplant mixed lymphocyte reactions served as antigen-independent comparators. Three of the eight recipients were HCV-positive; the rest had non-autoimmune, non-viral transplant indications. Points from the study as a whole: Small, mixed patient groups and varying post-transplant times limit these conclusions.

To note about this clone: Its antigen is still unknown.

TCRdb's table, derived via immunoSEQ multiplex PCR, lists solely in-frame clones and lacks some. Seen here are some 110,000 clones, roughly four fifths observed once, and the top ten hold about 1%. Here the sequenced sample was CD4+ T cells from blood, taken before liver transplant. The receptor was derived from a human donor who received a liver transplant.

The CDR3 sequence: CASSSNRFLAGGTDTQYF. The DNA of the CDR3 is TGTGCCAGCAGTTCCAACCGATTTCTAGCGGGGGGCACAGATACGCAGTATTTT. The chain has TRBV27 and TRBJ2-3, with 10 nucleotides matching TRBD2. The CDR3 spans 18 residues. The germline V gene has CDR1 MNHEY and CDR2 SMNVEV (reference sequence). J gave up 1 base and V 4 bases, and 11 bases lay outside the gene matches.